This T cell receptor beta chain was documented in a study of cytomegalovirus exposure and HLA in healthy donors. The CDR3 is 14 amino acids. V lost 6 bases and J lost 3; bases outside the gene matches: 3. Germline V gene lookup returns CDR1 MDHEN and CDR2 SYDVKM. In its sample, this clone was seen a few times. Antigen: not known. The assay was immunoSEQ multiplex PCR, and TCRdb's table has in-frame clones only and misses some. The sample lists fewer than 120,000 clones; roughly 90% were seen once. Study-level points and caveats: In vitro assays verified that three CMV-associated chains recognized CMV antigens specifically.

This chain uses TRBV28 with TRBJ1-5; 9 nucleotides agree with TRBD1. Sample: PBMCs. This sequence originates from a woman aged 25 to 39 in good health and CMV-seropositive. As DNA, the CDR3 is TGTGCCAGCAGGGGGACAGGGCCCAATCAGCCCCAGCATTTT. Translated, it gives CASRGTGPNQPQHF.